These T cell receptor beta chains were read from a single sample in a study of blood T cell repertoires in COVID-19. The repertoire was sequenced with immunoSEQ multiplex PCR; TCRdb's copy has only in-frame clones and lacks some. The sample holds roughly 290,000 clones, approximately 89% seen once. The sample comprised peripheral blood. Every receptor here comes from a woman in her forties or fifties who had recovered from COVID-19. The CDR3 runs from the conserved cysteine through the conserved F or W. The D gene is left open where the match is weak. Clone size is shown for a subset of rows, as once, few, many or a class of expanded clone.

cdr3_length: 16
v_call: TRBV10-2
j_call: TRBJ2-1
clone_size: -
d_call: -
cdr3_nt: TGCGCCAGCAGTGAGTTAACGACTAGAGCGGACAATGAGCAGTTCTTC
cdr3_aa: CASSELTTRADNEQFF

cdr3_length: 13
v_call: TRBV11-3
j_call: TRBJ2-1
clone_size: -
d_call: TRBD2
cdr3_nt: TGTGCCAGCAGCTTCAAGGGGAGGGGTGAGCAGTTCTTC
cdr3_aa: CASSFKGRGEQFF

cdr3_length: 14
v_call: TRBV5-1
j_call: TRBJ2-7
clone_size: -
d_call: -
cdr3_nt: TGCGCCAGCAGCTATCGGGATACTGACGACGAGCAGTACTTC
cdr3_aa: CASSYRDTDDEQYF

cdr3_length: 14
v_call: TRBV19
j_call: TRBJ1-1
clone_size: -
d_call: TRBD1
cdr3_nt: TGTGCCAGTAGTATCGACAGGGGAGGCACTGAAGCTTTCTTT
cdr3_aa: CASSIDRGGTEAFF

cdr3_length: 14
v_call: TRBV15
j_call: TRBJ2-1
clone_size: -
d_call: TRBD1
cdr3_nt: TGTGCCACCAGTCCCGGGACAGGGTTTAATGAGCAGTTCTTC
cdr3_aa: CATSPGTGFNEQFF

cdr3_length: 14
v_call: TRBV6-4
j_call: TRBJ1-2
clone_size: few
d_call: TRBD1
cdr3_nt: TGTGCCAGCAGTCCTTCCGGGACAGGCTATGGCTACACCTTC
cdr3_aa: CASSPSGTGYGYTF

cdr3_length: 14
v_call: TRBV28
j_call: TRBJ1-5
clone_size: -
d_call: -
cdr3_nt: TGTGCCAGCAGTTTCCCTACCGAAAATCAGCCCCAGCATTTT
cdr3_aa: CASSFPTENQPQHF

cdr3_length: 16
v_call: TRBV28
j_call: TRBJ2-6
clone_size: -
d_call: -
cdr3_nt: TGTGCCAGCAGCTTACCCGGGGGGCCTGGGGCCAACGTCCTGACTTTC
cdr3_aa: CASSLPGGPGANVLTF

cdr3_length: 16
v_call: TRBV9
j_call: TRBJ2-3
clone_size: -
d_call: -
cdr3_nt: TGTGCCAGCAGCGTAGACATAGGGGGGGTCACAGATACGCAGTATTTT
cdr3_aa: CASSVDIGGVTDTQYF

cdr3_length: 14
v_call: TRBV4-1
j_call: TRBJ2-7
clone_size: -
d_call: -
cdr3_nt: TGCGCCAGCAGCCAATACCACGGCTCCTACGAGCAGTACTTC
cdr3_aa: CASSQYHGSYEQYF

cdr3_length: 13
v_call: TRBV18
j_call: TRBJ1-2
clone_size: -
d_call: TRBD1
cdr3_nt: TGTGCCAGCTCACCGGGGACAGGGCGCGGCTACACCTTC
cdr3_aa: CASSPGTGRGYTF

cdr3_length: 13
v_call: TRBV5-1
j_call: TRBJ1-5
clone_size: -
d_call: TRBD1
cdr3_nt: TGCGCCAGCAGGACAGGGGAGGGTCAGCCCCAGCATTTT
cdr3_aa: CASRTGEGQPQHF

cdr3_length: 12
v_call: TRBV6-6
j_call: TRBJ2-4
clone_size: -
d_call: -
cdr3_nt: TGTGCCAGCAGTCCAGGGTTTAACATTCAGTACTTC
cdr3_aa: CASSPGFNIQYF

cdr3_length: 13
v_call: TRBV28
j_call: TRBJ1-2
clone_size: -
d_call: -
cdr3_nt: TGTGCCAGCAGTCGGGACAACTACTATGGCTACACCTTC
cdr3_aa: CASSRDNYYGYTF

cdr3_length: 13
v_call: TRBV18
j_call: TRBJ1-1
clone_size: -
d_call: TRBD1
cdr3_nt: TGTGCCAGCTCCCCGGACAGGGCGGCGGAAGCTTTCTTT
cdr3_aa: CASSPDRAAEAFF

cdr3_length: 14
v_call: TRBV6-4
j_call: TRBJ2-2
clone_size: -
d_call: -
cdr3_nt: TGTGCCAGCTCCAGTAGCGCGAACACCGGGGAGCTGTTTTTT
cdr3_aa: CASSSSANTGELFF

cdr3_length: 14
v_call: TRBV5-1
j_call: TRBJ2-7
clone_size: -
d_call: TRBD1
cdr3_nt: TGCGCCAGCAGCACCGGACAGGGAACCTACGAGCAGTACTTC
cdr3_aa: CASSTGQGTYEQYF

cdr3_length: 14
v_call: TRBV19
j_call: TRBJ2-1
clone_size: once
d_call: TRBD1
cdr3_nt: TGTGCCAGTAGGGAGACAGGGGTCCTCAATGAGCAGTTCTTC
cdr3_aa: CASRETGVLNEQFF

cdr3_length: 11
v_call: TRBV6-5
j_call: TRBJ1-1
clone_size: -
d_call: -
cdr3_nt: TGTGCCAGCAGAAACAGAGGAGGAGCTTTCTTT
cdr3_aa: CASRNRGGAFF

cdr3_length: 16
v_call: TRBV4-1
j_call: TRBJ2-2
clone_size: -
d_call: -
cdr3_nt: TGCGCCAGCAGCACCGGCGTCCTAGCAAACACCGGGGAGCTGTTTTTT
cdr3_aa: CASSTGVLANTGELFF

cdr3_length: 16
v_call: TRBV6-2/TRBV6-3
j_call: TRBJ1-2
clone_size: -
d_call: -
cdr3_nt: TGTGCCAGCAGCCCCGCGGCAGGGGAAAAATTCTATGGCTACACCTTC
cdr3_aa: CASSPAAGEKFYGYTF

cdr3_length: 13
v_call: TRBV6-2/TRBV6-3
j_call: TRBJ1-6
clone_size: -
d_call: -
cdr3_nt: TGTGCCAGCAGTTACTACGGGGGTTCACCCCTCCACTTT
cdr3_aa: CASSYYGGSPLHF

cdr3_length: 12
v_call: TRBV10-3
j_call: TRBJ1-1
clone_size: -
d_call: -
cdr3_nt: TGTGCCGTCGGGTCTGGACTCACTGAAGCTTTCTTT
cdr3_aa: CAVGSGLTEAFF

cdr3_length: 14
v_call: TRBV19
j_call: TRBJ2-7
clone_size: once
d_call: TRBD1
cdr3_nt: TGTGCCAGTAGTGCATGGACAGGGCCTAGCGAGCAGTACTTC
cdr3_aa: CASSAWTGPSEQYF

cdr3_length: 14
v_call: TRBV3-1/TRBV3-2
j_call: TRBJ1-1
clone_size: once
d_call: -
cdr3_nt: TGTGCCAGCAGCCAAGGAAGGAGCAACACTGAAGCTTTCTTT
cdr3_aa: CASSQGRSNTEAFF

cdr3_length: 15
v_call: TRBV19
j_call: TRBJ2-3
clone_size: -
d_call: TRBD1
cdr3_nt: TGTGCCAGTAGAGGGGACAGGGTGAACACAGATACGCAGTATTTT
cdr3_aa: CASRGDRVNTDTQYF

cdr3_length: 15
v_call: TRBV28
j_call: TRBJ2-3
clone_size: -
d_call: TRBD2
cdr3_nt: TGTGCCAGCAGTCCGGGACTAGCGCGCACAGATACGCAGTATTTT
cdr3_aa: CASSPGLARTDTQYF

cdr3_length: 16
v_call: TRBV5-4
j_call: TRBJ1-2
clone_size: -
d_call: TRBD1
cdr3_nt: TGTGCCAGCAGCTCCGCCCGGGACAGGACTAACTATGGCTACACCTTC
cdr3_aa: CASSSARDRTNYGYTF

cdr3_length: 15
v_call: TRBV7-3
j_call: TRBJ2-1
clone_size: -
d_call: -
cdr3_nt: TGTGCCAGCAGCCTATTTGGGGGAGGCGTGGATGAGCAGTTCTTC
cdr3_aa: CASSLFGGGVDEQFF